This T cell receptor (beta chain) was profiled in a study of human T cells and chemical hapten exposure. Germline lookup yields CDR1 MNHEY and CDR2 SVGEGT. V shed 0 bases, J shed 3 bases, and the junction held 6 bases outside the gene matches. The CDR3 totals 17 residues. Findings and caveats of the study: Healthy individuals' immune responses may differ from those of donors, who had alopecia. Expanded TCRs clustered into significantly more large CDR3 similarity groups than controls, the analysis revealed.

Regarding this clonotype: What it binds is not known.

The library gave individual cDNA molecules unique molecular identifiers. Original analysis: Per sample, the median was around 100,000 TCRs, with values from about 22,000 to 700,000. TCRdb re-analysed the RACE reads in MiXCR, keeping a single row per CDR3 protein. Here the V and J calls rest on TCRdb's processing, not on the authors' analysis. Counted here are roughly 200,000 distinct CDR3 sequences, about 22% occurring once; the ten biggest clones make up 2% to 3%. As to time point: patch test 3, about 24 weeks after DPC sensitization. The treatment is: therapeutic diphenylcyclopropenone sensitization with weekly scalp DPC.

The chain carries TRBV6-2 or TRBV6-3 and TRBJ2-2; 8 nucleotides line up with TRBD2. The input for sequencing was whole blood, taken in connection with sensitization to the hapten diphenylcyclopropenone (DPC). The TCR was taken from a woman in her thirties or forties with alopecia areata. Some clones in this sample may be carry-over from other donors' samples. The CDR3 DNA reads TGTGCCAGCAGTTACTCGTTGACTAGCGCCCACACCGGGGAGCTGTTTTTT. This codes for CASSYSLTSAHTGELFF.